This TCR beta chain emerged from a study of cytomegalovirus exposure and HLA in healthy donors. As for the study in general: The same platform was used for the 100 to 150 validation repertoires as for the 650 to 800 first-cohort repertoires, as reported in a later analysis. Notes on the study in general: Among the CMV-associated chains, three were confirmed in vitro as specific for CMV antigens. Cytomegalovirus association was assigned to about 150 TCR beta chains.

A remark on this clone: Its antigen is as yet unknown.

Using immunoSEQ multiplex PCR, the repertoire was profiled, and TCRdb retains in-frame clones only, with some absent. The sample gives roughly 56,000 clones, roughly nine tenths of which show up once; 2.2% is in the top ten. J was trimmed by 5 bases and V by 5 bases; bases with no gene match: 2. Looked up from germline, CDR1 is SGHTA and CDR2 is FQGNSA. The CDR3 spans 12 residues. The material sequenced was PBMCs. V usage is TRBV7-2 and J usage is TRBJ2-7; 8 bases align to TRBD2. The TCR sequence derives from a woman in her 30s in good health and CMV-seronegative. DNA of the CDR3: TGTGCCAGCAGCCCGGGAGGGAACGAGCAGTACTTC. This sequence encodes CASSPGGNEQYF.